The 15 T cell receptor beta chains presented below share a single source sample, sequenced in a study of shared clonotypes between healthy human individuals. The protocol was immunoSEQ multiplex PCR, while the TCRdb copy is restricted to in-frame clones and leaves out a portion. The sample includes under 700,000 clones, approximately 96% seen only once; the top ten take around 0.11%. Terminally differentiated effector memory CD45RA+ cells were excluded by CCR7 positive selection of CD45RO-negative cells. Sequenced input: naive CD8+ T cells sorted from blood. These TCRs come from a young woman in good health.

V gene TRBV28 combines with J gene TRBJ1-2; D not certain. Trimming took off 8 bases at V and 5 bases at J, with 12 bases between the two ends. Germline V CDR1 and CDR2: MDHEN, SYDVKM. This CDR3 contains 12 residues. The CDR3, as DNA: TGTGCCAGCTCGGCCGACCAGTATGGCTACACCTTC. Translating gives CASSADQYGYTF.

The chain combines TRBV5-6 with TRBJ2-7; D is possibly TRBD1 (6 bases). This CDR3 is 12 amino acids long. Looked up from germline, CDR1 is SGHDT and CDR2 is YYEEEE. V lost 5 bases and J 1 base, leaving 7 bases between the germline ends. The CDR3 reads CASRDRSYEQYF. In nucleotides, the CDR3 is TGTGCCAGCAGAGACAGGTCCTACGAGCAGTACTTC.

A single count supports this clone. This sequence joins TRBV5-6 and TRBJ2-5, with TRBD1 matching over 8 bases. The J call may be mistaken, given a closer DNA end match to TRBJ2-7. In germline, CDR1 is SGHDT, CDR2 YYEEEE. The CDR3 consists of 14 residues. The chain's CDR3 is CASSAGQVAYEQYF. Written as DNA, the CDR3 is TGTGCCAGCAGCGCGGGACAGGTGGCCTACGAGCAGTACTTC.

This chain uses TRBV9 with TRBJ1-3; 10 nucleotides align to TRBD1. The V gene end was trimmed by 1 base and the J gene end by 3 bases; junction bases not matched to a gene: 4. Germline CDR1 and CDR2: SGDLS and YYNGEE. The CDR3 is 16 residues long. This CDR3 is CASSVNRDRGGNTIYF. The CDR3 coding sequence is TGTGCCAGCAGCGTAAACCGGGACAGGGGTGGAAACACCATATATTTT.

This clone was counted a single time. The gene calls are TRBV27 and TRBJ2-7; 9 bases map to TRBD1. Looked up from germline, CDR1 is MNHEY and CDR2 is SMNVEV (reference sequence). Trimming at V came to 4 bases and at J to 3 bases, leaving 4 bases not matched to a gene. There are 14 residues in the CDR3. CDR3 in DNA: TGTGCCAGCAGTTGGACAGGGGCGGTCTACGAGCAGTACTTC. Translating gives CASSWTGAVYEQYF.

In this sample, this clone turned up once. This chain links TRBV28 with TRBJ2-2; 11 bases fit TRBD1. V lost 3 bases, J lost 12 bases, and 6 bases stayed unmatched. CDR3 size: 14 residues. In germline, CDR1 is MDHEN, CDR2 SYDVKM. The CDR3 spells CASSLGTGGLKLFF. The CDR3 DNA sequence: TGTGCCAGCAGTTTGGGGACAGGGGGTTTGAAGCTGTTTTTT.

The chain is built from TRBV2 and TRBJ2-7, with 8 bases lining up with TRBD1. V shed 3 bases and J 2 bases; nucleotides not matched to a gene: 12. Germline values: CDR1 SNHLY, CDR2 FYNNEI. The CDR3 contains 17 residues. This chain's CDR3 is CASSDPTGQGVAYEQYF. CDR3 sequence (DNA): TGTGCCAGCAGTGATCCGACCGGACAGGGTGTCGCCTACGAGCAGTACTTC.

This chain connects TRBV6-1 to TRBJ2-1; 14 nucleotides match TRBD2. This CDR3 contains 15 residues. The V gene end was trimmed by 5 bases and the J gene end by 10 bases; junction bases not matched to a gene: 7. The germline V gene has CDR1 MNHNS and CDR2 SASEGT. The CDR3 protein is CASSPGLAGVREQFF. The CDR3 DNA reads TGTGCCAGCAGTCCGGGACTAGCGGGAGTTCGAGAGCAGTTCTTC.

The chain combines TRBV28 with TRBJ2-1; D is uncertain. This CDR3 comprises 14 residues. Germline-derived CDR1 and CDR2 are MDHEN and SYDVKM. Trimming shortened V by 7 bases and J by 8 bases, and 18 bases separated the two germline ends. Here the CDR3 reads CASTHQDPEHEQFF. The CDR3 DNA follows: TGTGCCAGCACCCATCAGGACCCTGAGCATGAGCAGTTCTTC.

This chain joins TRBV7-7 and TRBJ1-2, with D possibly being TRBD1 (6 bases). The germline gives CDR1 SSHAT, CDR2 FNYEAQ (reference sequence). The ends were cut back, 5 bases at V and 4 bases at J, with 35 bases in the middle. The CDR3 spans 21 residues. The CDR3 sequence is CASSPSGVNEFTGILCYGYTF. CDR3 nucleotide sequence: TGTGCCAGCAGCCCTAGTGGGGTGAACGAGTTCACAGGGATACTTTGCTATGGCTACACCTTC.

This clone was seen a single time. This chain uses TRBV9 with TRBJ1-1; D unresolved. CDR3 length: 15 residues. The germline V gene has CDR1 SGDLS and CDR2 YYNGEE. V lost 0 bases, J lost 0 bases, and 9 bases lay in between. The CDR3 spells CASSVAMGMNTEAFF. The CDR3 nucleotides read TGTGCCAGCAGCGTAGCAATGGGCATGAACACTGAAGCTTTCTTT.

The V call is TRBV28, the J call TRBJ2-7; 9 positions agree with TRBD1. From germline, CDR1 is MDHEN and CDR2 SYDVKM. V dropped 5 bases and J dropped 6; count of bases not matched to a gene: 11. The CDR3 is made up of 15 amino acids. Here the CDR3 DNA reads TGTGCCAGCAGTCGACCCCGCGGGACAGGGCGCGAGCAGTACTTC. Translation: CASSRPRGTGREQYF.

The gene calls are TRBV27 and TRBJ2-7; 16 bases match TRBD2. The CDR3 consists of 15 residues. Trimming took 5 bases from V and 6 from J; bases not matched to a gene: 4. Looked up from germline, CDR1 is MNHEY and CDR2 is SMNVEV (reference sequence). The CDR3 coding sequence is TGTGCCAGCAGTGACGGGACTAGCGGGAGGGGCGAGCAGTACTTC. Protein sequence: CASSDGTSGRGEQYF.

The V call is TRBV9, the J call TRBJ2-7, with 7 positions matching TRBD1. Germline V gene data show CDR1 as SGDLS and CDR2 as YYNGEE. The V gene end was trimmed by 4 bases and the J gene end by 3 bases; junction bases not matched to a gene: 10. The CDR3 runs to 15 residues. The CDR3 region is CASSPPRDRVYEQYF. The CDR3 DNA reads TGTGCCAGCAGCCCACCCCGAGACAGGGTCTACGAGCAGTACTTC.

This CDR3 reads CASREFNRGTGNTIYF. The CDR3, as DNA: TGTGCCAGCAGAGAGTTTAACAGGGGAACTGGAAACACCATATATTTT. The rearrangement uses TRBV7-8 and TRBJ1-3; 7 bases are a match to TRBD1. CDR3 length: 16 residues. V lost 6 bases to trimming and J lost 2 bases; unmatched junction nucleotides: 10. Germline V CDR1 and CDR2: SGHVS, FQNEAQ.